This T cell receptor (beta chain) was found in a study of graft-versus-host responses after intestinal transplantation. Overall study: Recipients were given multivisceral, liver-intestinal, or isolated intestinal transplants. Tacrolimus plus steroids were given to all recipients for 2 to 4 years, preceded by anti-thymocyte globulin induction. Study conclusions and caveats: Individuals who had graft-donor T cell macrochimerism had allografts that showed high graft-versus-host to host-versus-graft clonal ratios. Circulating GvH clone levels at their peak were associated with HvG declines (early post-transplant).

By share, this clone ranks as medium-sized (0.01 to 0.1%). What it binds is unknown. Germline CDR1 and CDR2: MDHEN and SYDVKM. Trimming stripped 2 bases from V and 3 bases from J, with 8 bases between. This CDR3 is 14 amino acids long. Data came from immunoSEQ multiplex PCR; TCRdb stores just in-frame clones and leaves some out. This repertoire shows 37,000 or so clones, about 90% found once; its top ten account for less than 3%. The origin of this receptor is a human patient who received an intestinal transplant, so some T cells may come from the graft donor. This sample comprised PBMCs, obtained approximately 320 days after intestinal transplant. The chain joins TRBV28 to TRBJ1-5; D call uncertain. The CDR3 bases are TGTGCCAGCAGTTTAAATGCGGTCAATCAGCCCCAGCATTTT. Encoded protein: CASSLNAVNQPQHF.